This note documents a single TCR beta chain sequence. This clone was counted a single time. Its recognized antigen is unknown. Base qualities are not at hand, and no much larger clone is one base apart. A single read counts as weak evidence. Library creation used PCR. Sequencer: Illumina HiSeq 4000. High-throughput sequencing was used to profile the TCR beta-chain CDR3 region of each patient. Per the authors' processing: Drawing on CDR3 differences between clinicopathological groups, the researchers built a classifier meant to tell apart patients with distant-metastatic papillary thyroid cancer. Repertoire diversity was assessed with the Shannon index, and tumor-blood repertoire similarity with the Morisita-Horn index. TCRdb reprocessing: public reads trimmed at Q25 with fastp, clones called with MiXCR, in-frame beta chains kept. TCRdb, rather than the study authors, made the V and J calls. This sample lists some 27,000 clones; 20% to 25% were detected once. The top ten clones comprise about 30% of the sample.

The sample is drawn from a study of metastatic and nonmetastatic thyroid tumors (dated by TCRdb to 2020 to 2021). Looking at the study overall: Repertoires from peripheral blood and from tumor or nodule tissue samples of malignant and benign thyroid patients were compared.

No patient had received any treatment before thyroid surgery. Using T-cell receptor beta sequencing, the researchers looked back retrospectively at clinical samples from patients, gathered between about 2012 and 2019. General study outcomes and caveats: TCR beta diversity was reported as significantly higher in malignant tumors than in benign nodules, in both blood and tumor samples.

The sample taken for sequencing was blood. The sequence derives from a male donor with papillary thyroid cancer or a benign thyroid nodule (not recorded which). Some clones in this sample may be carry-over from other donors' samples.

The sequence in DNA is TGTGCCAGTTTGGGACAGGGATACGAGCAGTACTTC. Translated, this is CASLGQGYEQYF. The chain couples TRBV11-3 to TRBJ2-7, with 9 bases matching TRBD1. V and J are trimmed by 9 bases and 4 bases, and the gene matches miss 4 bases of the junction. The CDR3 has 12 amino acids, counting the end cysteine and phenylalanine. The CDR3 DNA has 36 bases and is translated from base 1. CDR1 and CDR2, looked up from the germline V gene, are SGHNT and YENEEA.